This entry lists 27 T cell receptor beta chains sequenced from one sample in a study of chemoradiotherapy in HPV16-positive cancers. Here immunoSEQ multiplex PCR was the method, and the copy in TCRdb shows in-frame clones only, minus some. The sample includes about 5,000 clones, 86% of them seen just once. Here the sequenced sample was tumor tissue, taken from a patient who underwent chemoradiotherapy. Source of these receptors: a human donor with HPV-associated anogenital cancer.

This rearrangement joins TRBV13 to TRBJ2-2; TRBD2 matches at 7 bases. The CDR3 extends over 16 amino acids. J was trimmed by 2 bases and V by 7 bases; bases with no gene match: 10. CDR1 and CDR2 (germline): PRHDT, FYEKMQ (reference sequence). The CDR3 nucleotides are TGTGCCAGCACCCCTTACCAGCGGGGTAACACCGGGGAGCTGTTTTTT. It encodes CASTPYQRGNTGELFF.

The genes are TRBV19 and TRBJ2-7; possibly TRBD1 or TRBD2 for D (6 bases each). The CDR3 extends over 13 amino acids. CDR1 and CDR2 from the germline V gene are LNHDA and SQIVND (reference sequence). V was shortened by 6 bases and J by 5 bases, with 14 bases between the two germline ends. The CDR3 coding sequence is TGTGCCAGTAGCACGACAGGAGGGGACGAGCAGTACTTC. It specifies CASSTTGGDEQYF. The full variable domain, with the rest looked up from reference TRBV19 and TRBJ2-7, is DGGITQSPKYLFRKEGQNVTLSCEQNLNHDAMYWYRQDPGQGLRLIYYSQIVNDFQKGDIAEGYSVSREKKESFPLTVTSAQKNPTAFYLCASSTTGGDEQYFGPGTRLTVT.

The chain is built from TRBV5-1 and TRBJ1-1, with TRBD1 identical over 7 bases. V shed 3 bases and J 3 bases; nucleotides not matched to a gene: 2. CDR1 is SGHRS, CDR2 YFSETQ, per germline. There are 13 residues in the CDR3. In nucleotides, the CDR3 is TGCGCCAGCAGCTACGGACAGGACACTGAAGCTTTCTTT. Protein sequence: CASSYGQDTEAFF.

The gene calls are TRBV12-5 and TRBJ1-3; D unresolved. The CDR3 has 14 residues. Germline loops: CDR1 LGHNT, CDR2 FRNRAP. V dropped 6 bases and J dropped 0 bases, with 9 bases sitting between them. The CDR3: CASGLVLSGNTIYF. As DNA, the CDR3 is TGTGCTAGTGGCCTGGTCCTCTCTGGAAACACCATATATTTT.

This sequence joins TRBV28 and TRBJ1-2; maybe TRBD1 (6 bases). The germline V gene has CDR1 MDHEN and CDR2 SYDVKM. This CDR3 contains 15 residues. With 2 bases removed from V and 11 bases from J, the gap between germline ends came to 21 bases. The CDR3 DNA follows: TGTGCCAGCAGTTTAAGGGGGGCGGGTGAAAGGAGTTACACCTTC. Protein: CASSLRGAGERSYTF.

The chain couples TRBV10-3 to TRBJ2-3; D unresolved. CDR3 size: 14 residues. Per the germline V gene, CDR1 is ENHRY and CDR2 is SYGVKD. V was pared by 0 bases and J by 7 bases, with 11 bases between. Written as DNA, the CDR3 is TGTGCCATCAGTGAGTCCCGACCACAGAATACGCAGTATTTT. It translates to CAISESRPQNTQYF.

The chain uses TRBV11-1 and TRBJ2-5, with 9 bases that match TRBD2. Per the germline V gene, CDR1 is SGHAT and CDR2 is FQDESV (reference sequence). The CDR3 is 16 amino acids. The junction had 8 bases not matched to a gene; V was cut back by 1 base and J by 5 bases. CDR3 residues: CASSLEAGGVLETQYF. CDR3 in DNA: TGTGCCAGCAGCTTAGAAGCGGGAGGTGTACTGGAGACCCAGTACTTC.

The rearrangement joins TRBV28 to TRBJ2-7; 7 bases are a match to TRBD1. The germline V gene encodes CDR1 MDHEN and CDR2 SYDVKM. The V and J ends lost 7 bases and 6 bases, in that order; junction bases with no gene match: 9. This CDR3 is 13 amino acids long. In DNA form, the CDR3 reads TGTGCCAGCAAGGGGGCAGGGTGGGGCGAGCAGTACTTC. Its protein product is CASKGAGWGEQYF. Variable domain in full (rest from reference TRBV28 and TRBJ2-7): DVKVTQSSRYLVKRTGEKVFLECVQDMDHENMFWYRQDPGLGLRLIYFSYDVKMKEKGDIPEGYSVSREKKERFSLILESASTNQTSMYLCASKGAGWGEQYFGPGTRLTVT.

The chain carries TRBV7-3 and TRBJ2-1; D not resolved. Germline CDR1 and CDR2: SGHTA and FQGTGA. The CDR3 has 12 residues. V lost 5 bases and J 9 bases, leaving 11 bases between the germline ends. Written as DNA, the CDR3 is TGTGCCAGCAGCGGCGCACATGGTGAGCAGTTCTTC. Translating gives CASSGAHGEQFF.

This chain links TRBV19 with TRBJ2-2; 10 nucleotides align to TRBD1. Trimming took 5 bases from V and 7 from J; bases not matched to a gene: 7. The CDR3 loop spans 15 amino acids. Germline values: CDR1 LNHDA, CDR2 SQIVND (reference sequence). Written as DNA, the CDR3 is TGTGCCAGTAGTTCCGGGACAGGGGTCGGCGGGGAGCTGTTTTTT. Translation: CASSSGTGVGGELFF.

This clone has just one count. The rearrangement uses TRBV6-4 and TRBJ1-5; TRBD1 matches at 7 bases. This CDR3 region has 13 residues. V shed 6 bases, J shed 7 bases, and the junction held 6 bases outside the gene matches. Germline loops: CDR1 MRHNA, CDR2 SNTAGT. The CDR3 spells CASSAIQGQPQHF. In nucleotides, the CDR3 is TGTGCCAGCAGCGCGATACAGGGGCAGCCCCAGCATTTT.

The chain has TRBV6-5 and TRBJ1-1; weak D call: TRBD1 (5 bases). CDR1 is MNHEY and CDR2 is SVGAGI in the germline V gene. Trimming cost V 6 bases and J 5 bases, with 13 bases left between them. The CDR3 consists of 13 residues. CDR3 DNA: TGTGCCAGCAGACCGCAGGGAGGGACTGAAGCTTTCTTT. Encoded protein: CASRPQGGTEAFF.

The chain employs TRBV6-1 and TRBJ2-7; 7 bases align to TRBD2. Germline-derived CDR1 and CDR2 are MNHNS and SASEGT. Losses at the gene ends were 1 base for V and 3 bases for J; bases not matched to a gene: 3. CDR3 length: 14 amino acids. CDR3 amino acids: CASSEEGDYYEQYF. The CDR3 DNA sequence: TGTGCCAGCAGTGAAGAAGGGGACTACTACGAGCAGTACTTC.

The chain combines TRBV11-2 with TRBJ2-7; no clear D gene. Germline CDR1 and CDR2: SGHAT and FQNNGV. The ends were cut back, 0 bases at V and 4 bases at J, with 4 bases in the middle. The CDR3 extends over 12 amino acids. The CDR3 loop is CASSLDRYEQYF. The CDR3, as DNA: TGTGCCAGCAGCTTAGATAGGTACGAGCAGTACTTC.

The chain recombines TRBV7-3 with TRBJ2-3; unclear D gene. V was pared by 0 bases and J by 2 bases, with 9 bases between. This CDR3 is built from 15 residues. The germline CDR1 and CDR2 sequences are SGHTA and FQGTGA. The CDR3: CASSLTVGITDTQYF. The CDR3 DNA reads TGTGCCAGCAGCTTAACCGTAGGCATCACAGATACGCAGTATTTT.

This clone was detected once. The chain employs TRBV7-2 and TRBJ2-3, with no clear D. Trimming cost V 3 bases and J 0 bases, with 4 bases left between them. The CDR3 extends over 13 amino acids. The germline CDR1 and CDR2 sequences are SGHTA and FQGNSA. DNA of the CDR3: TGTGCCAGCAGCTTGTTAAGCACAGATACGCAGTATTTT. Its translation is CASSLLSTDTQYF.

The chain has TRBV4-2 and TRBJ2-1; D is possibly TRBD1 (5 bases). CDR3 size: 15 residues. Germline V lookup: CDR1 LGHNA, CDR2 YNFKEQ. The ends were cut back, 1 base at V and 3 bases at J, with 10 bases in the middle. CDR3 nucleotide sequence: TGTGCCAGCAGCCAAGGTTCGGACAACTACAATGAGCAGTTCTTC. It yields the protein CASSQGSDNYNEQFF.

This rearrangement joins TRBV6-1 to TRBJ2-6, with no clear D. Germline V gene lookup returns CDR1 MNHNS and CDR2 SASEGT. The V end was cut by 3 bases, the J end by 3 bases, with 6 bases between. The CDR3 sequence is 14 residues long. This CDR3 is CASSDGDGANVLTF. In DNA, the CDR3 is TGTGCCAGCAGTGATGGGGATGGGGCCAACGTCCTGACTTTC.

The gene calls are TRBV11-2 and TRBJ2-7; D could derive from TRBD1 or TRBD2 (5 bases each). V dropped 6 bases and J dropped 3 bases, with 18 bases sitting between them. Germline V CDR1 and CDR2: SGHAT, FQNNGV. CDR3 length equals 15 residues. In DNA, the CDR3 is TGTGCCAGCAGTCTAAAGGGACCGGGATTCTACGAGCAGTACTTC. Protein product: CASSLKGPGFYEQYF.

This sequence joins TRBV7-2 and TRBJ2-2, with TRBD2 matching 15 bases. The CDR3 sequence is 16 residues long. The trim removed 5 bases at V and 7 bases at J, leaving 5 bases unmatched. CDR1 is SGHTA and CDR2 is FQGNSA in the germline V gene. The CDR3 coding sequence is TGTGCCAGCAGCCCGGGACTAGCGGGGGGCCGCGGGGAGCTGTTTTTT. It translates to CASSPGLAGGRGELFF.

V and J are TRBV6-5 and TRBJ2-1; 8 nucleotides match TRBD1. Trimming took 6 bases from V and 7 from J; bases not matched to a gene: 11. The length of the CDR3 is 15 residues. The germline V gene has CDR1 MNHEY and CDR2 SVGAGI. The CDR3 region is CASSQMDRAENEQFF. The CDR3 DNA is TGTGCCAGCAGCCAAATGGACAGGGCAGAGAATGAGCAGTTCTTC.

The V and J genes are TRBV14 and TRBJ2-7; 13 bases fit TRBD2. This CDR3 region has 16 residues. Per germline, CDR1 SGHDN and CDR2 FVKESK. J gave up 4 bases and V 1 base, and 4 bases lay outside the gene matches. CDR3 bases: TGTGCCAGCAGCCAAGGACTAGCGGGAGGTGGTTACGAGCAGTACTTC. Protein sequence: CASSQGLAGGGYEQYF.

The chain joins TRBV27 to TRBJ2-7; D might be TRBD1 (6 bases). V was clipped by 10 bases and J by 2 bases, with 18 bases between them. CDR1 and CDR2 (germline): MNHEY, SMNVEV (reference sequence). The CDR3 is made up of 14 amino acids. The CDR3 nucleotides are TGTGCCACATCTACGGGCAGGGGACCCTACGAGCAGTACTTC. Protein product: CATSTGRGPYEQYF.

The chain couples TRBV29-1 to TRBJ1-1; no clear D gene. V lost 5 bases, J lost 1 base, and 5 bases lay in between. The CDR3 runs 11 residues. CDR1 SQVTM and CDR2 ANQGSEA come from the germline V gene. Here the CDR3 reads CSVKQNTEAFF. CDR3 nucleotide sequence: TGCAGCGTTAAACAGAACACTGAAGCTTTCTTT.

The chain joins TRBV6-5 to TRBJ1-1; TRBD1 matches at 7 bases. J gave up 5 bases and V 2 bases, and 8 bases lay outside the gene matches. This CDR3 is built from 15 residues. Germline loops: CDR1 MNHEY, CDR2 SVGAGI. Here the CDR3 reads CASSYRRDSVTEAFF. The CDR3 bases are TGTGCCAGCAGTTACCGCCGGGACAGCGTTACTGAAGCTTTCTTT.

The chain carries TRBV11-2 and TRBJ2-1, with 7 nucleotides matching TRBD1. The CDR3 contains 16 residues. CDR1 and CDR2 (germline): SGHAT, FQNNGV. Losses at the gene ends were 4 bases for V and 5 bases for J; bases not matched to a gene: 11. The CDR3 here is CASSSVRTDRDNEQFF. The CDR3 DNA sequence: TGTGCCAGCAGCTCGGTCCGTACTGACAGGGACAATGAGCAGTTCTTC.

The chain links TRBV5-6 to TRBJ1-1; D is uncertain. The germline V gene has CDR1 SGHDT and CDR2 YYEEEE. The V end lost 0 bases, the J end lost 11 bases, and 17 bases lay between the germline ends. CDR3 length equals 14 residues. The CDR3 DNA reads as TGTGCCAGCAGCTTGGTTCAGGACCCACTGAAGGCTTTCTTT. Amino acid sequence: CASSLVQDPLKAFF.